These 26 T cell receptor beta chains were sequenced from one sample in a study of OX40 agonist ivuxolimab in advanced cancers. Sequencing used immunoSEQ multiplex PCR; TCRdb keeps in-frame clones, though not all of them. The sample lists 100,000 to 130,000 clones; approximately 90% were seen once. This specimen was CD4+ or CD8+ T cells sorted from blood, taken in a trial of the OX40 agonist ivuxolimab. The origin of the receptors is an adult with an advanced solid tumor such as melanoma, head and neck, liver or kidney cancer.

The chain carries TRBV9 and TRBJ1-2; D is perhaps TRBD1 (5 bases). Germline CDR1 SGDLS, CDR2 YYNGEE. The CDR3 length is 14 residues. The V and J ends lost 0 bases and 8 bases respectively, with 14 bases between them. The CDR3 DNA follows: TGTGCCAGCAGCGTAGACCTGACAGAGAGGGGCTACACCTTC. Its protein is CASSVDLTERGYTF.

The chain uses TRBV6-1 and TRBJ2-7; 11 nucleotides align to TRBD2. This CDR3 comprises 16 residues. Germline lookup yields CDR1 MNHNS and CDR2 SASEGT. Trimming removed 4 bases from V and 1 base from J; junction bases left unmatched: 6. CDR3 residues: CASSATSGKISYEQYF. CDR3 DNA: TGTGCCAGCAGTGCGACTAGCGGGAAAATTTCCTACGAGCAGTACTTC.

The J gene is TRBJ2-7, the V gene TRBV19, with 10 bases matching TRBD2. The CDR3 contains 15 residues. CDR1 and CDR2 (germline): LNHDA, SQIVND (reference sequence). V lost 5 bases, J lost 3 bases, and 7 bases stayed unmatched. The CDR3 loop is CASSPRTSGNYEQYF. Written as DNA, the CDR3 is TGTGCCAGTAGTCCCAGGACTAGCGGCAACTACGAGCAGTACTTC.

This sequence joins TRBV9 and TRBJ2-1; no definite D call. This CDR3 contains 15 residues. Germline V gives CDR1 SGDLS, CDR2 YYNGEE. Trimming left V 1 base short and J 2 bases short, with 10 bases between. The CDR3 sequence is CASSVYGFTYNEQFF. The CDR3, as DNA: TGTGCCAGCAGCGTATACGGTTTCACCTACAATGAGCAGTTCTTC.

The chain joins TRBV11-3 to TRBJ2-5; weak D call: TRBD1 (6 bases). Trimming cost V 1 base and J 4 bases, with 16 bases left between them. Germline values: CDR1 SGHNT, CDR2 YENEEA. This CDR3 region has 16 residues. CDR3 sequence reads: CASSLVSRGDTETQYF. The CDR3 bases are TGTGCCAGCAGCTTAGTCTCCAGGGGCGACACAGAGACCCAGTACTTC.

The gene calls are TRBV5-1 and TRBJ1-2; D might be TRBD1 (5 bases). V was clipped by 6 bases and J by 4 bases, with 19 bases between them. CDR1 and CDR2 from the germline V gene are SGHRS and YFSETQ. The CDR3 consists of 15 residues. The CDR3 is CASKMTNQGTYGYTF. The CDR3 DNA follows: TGCGCCAGCAAAATGACGAACCAGGGAACCTATGGCTACACCTTC.

This rearrangement joins TRBV2 to TRBJ2-1; 10 nucleotides align to TRBD1. V gave up 2 bases and J gave up 6 bases; unmatched junction bases: 7. The CDR3 runs to 16 residues. Germline V gene lookup returns CDR1 SNHLY and CDR2 FYNNEI. The CDR3 nucleotides are TGTGCCAGCAGTGAAAAGACAGGGGGCGCTTTCAATGAGCAGTTCTTC. Translating it yields CASSEKTGGAFNEQFF.

The V call is TRBV19, the J call TRBJ1-1; 11 bases align to TRBD1. Germline V gene sequence: CDR1 LNHDA, CDR2 SQIVND (reference sequence). V lost 4 bases to trimming and J lost 10 bases; unmatched junction nucleotides: 8. The CDR3 is 14 amino acids. CDR3 protein: CASSTLGQGVPAFF. The DNA of the CDR3 is TGTGCCAGTAGTACATTGGGACAGGGGGTACCAGCTTTCTTT. The whole variable domain, filled in from reference TRBV19 and TRBJ1-1, reads DGGITQSPKYLFRKEGQNVTLSCEQNLNHDAMYWYRQDPGQGLRLIYYSQIVNDFQKGDIAEGYSVSREKKESFPLTVTSAQKNPTAFYLCASSTLGQGVPAFFGQGTRLTVV.

This chain uses TRBV5-1 with TRBJ2-5; TRBD2 matches at 8 bases. J was trimmed by 4 bases and V by 4 bases; bases with no gene match: 12. Germline CDR1 reads SGHRS; CDR2 reads YFSETQ. The CDR3 is made up of 16 amino acids. The CDR3 spells CASSPGRGGMRETQYF. CDR3 in DNA: TGCGCCAGCAGCCCCGGACGGGGGGGGATGCGAGAGACCCAGTACTTC.

This clone has only one observation. For the CDR3, the DNA is TGTGCCAGCAGGTCAGGGGAGTGGGGCACAGATACGCAGTATTTT. It translates to CASRSGEWGTDTQYF. The chain joins TRBV6-5 to TRBJ2-3; weak D call: TRBD1 (6 bases). Germline V gene data show CDR1 as MNHEY and CDR2 as SVGAGI. The CDR3 loop spans 15 amino acids. Trimming took 6 bases from V and 1 from J, leaving 14 bases between them.

The CDR3 loop reads CASSYRRELFF. The CDR3 region has the DNA TGTGCCAGCAGTTACAGGCGGGAGCTGTTTTTT. V usage is TRBV6-5 and J usage is TRBJ2-2, with unresolved D. Trimming took 2 bases from V and 9 from J, leaving 4 bases between them. CDR3 length: 11 residues. CDR1 and CDR2 (germline): MNHEY, SVGAGI.

This chain connects TRBV10-3 to TRBJ2-3; D is possibly TRBD2 (5 bases). V was cut by 7 bases and J by 0 bases, with 14 bases left in between. The germline V gene has CDR1 ENHRY and CDR2 SYGVKD. The CDR3 has 15 amino acids. This CDR3 is CAITRGGPSTDTQYF. For the CDR3, the DNA is TGTGCCATCACCCGTGGCGGGCCGAGCACAGATACGCAGTATTTT.

This clone was counted a single time. CDR3 in DNA: TGTGCCAGCAGTTACGGGGGGGCGGGATACAATTCACCCCTCCACTTT. Translated, it gives CASSYGGAGYNSPLHF. The chain links TRBV6-5 to TRBJ1-6, with D possibly TRBD1 on 6 matching bases. V was pared by 2 bases and J by 7 bases, with 15 bases between. Germline lookup yields CDR1 MNHEY and CDR2 SVGAGI. CDR3 length: 16 amino acids.

This chain connects TRBV5-1 to TRBJ2-5; no firm D call. The CDR3 is 12 amino acids. The V end lost 4 bases, the J end lost 5 bases, and 9 bases lay between the germline ends. Germline V lookup: CDR1 SGHRS, CDR2 YFSETQ. The CDR3: CASSGDTETQYF. The CDR3 coding sequence is TGCGCCAGCAGCGGGGATACGGAGACCCAGTACTTC.

The chain is built from TRBV10-3 and TRBJ2-5, with TRBD1 identical over 7 bases. Germline CDR1 is ENHRY and CDR2 is SYGVKD. The CDR3 runs 13 residues. Unmatched junction bases numbered 6, after V lost 6 bases and J lost 5 bases. The DNA for the CDR3 is TGTGCCATCAGCGCAGGGGGTCGGGAGACCCAGTACTTC. Protein: CAISAGGRETQYF.

V gene TRBV5-4 combines with J gene TRBJ2-5; possible D gene TRBD2, 5 bases. V was trimmed by 3 bases and J by 5 bases, leaving 14 bases between them. Germline CDR1 reads SGHNT; CDR2 reads YYREEE (reference sequence). This CDR3 region has 14 residues. The CDR3 nucleotides are TGTGCCAGCAGCTCCGGAGGAGTACGGGAGACCCAGTACTTC. Translating it yields CASSSGGVRETQYF.

The chain joins TRBV15 to TRBJ1-4; D not certain. Trimming shortened V by 1 base and J by 6 bases, and 15 bases separated the two germline ends. The CDR3 spans 16 residues. The V gene's germline CDR1 is LNHNV and CDR2 YYDKDF (reference sequence). CDR3: CATSRADRSGDEKLFF. The CDR3 nucleotides are TGTGCCACCAGCAGAGCCGACCGTTCCGGCGATGAAAAACTGTTTTTT. Complete variable domain (other parts from reference TRBV15 and TRBJ1-4): DAMVIQNPRYQVTQFGKPVTLSCSQTLNHNVMYWYQQKSSQAPKLLFHYYDKDFNNEADTPDNFQSRRPNTSFCFLDIRSPGLGDTAMYLCATSRADRSGDEKLFFGSGTQLSVL.

This clone was observed a handful of times. The chain links TRBV5-4 to TRBJ2-2, with unresolved D. Between the trimmed V and J ends, which lost 2 bases and 0 bases, there was a span of 5 bases. CDR1 SGHNT and CDR2 YYREEE come from the germline V gene (reference sequence). The length of the CDR3 is 14 residues. CDR3 residues: CASSFDTNTGELFF. The CDR3 coding sequence is TGTGCCAGCAGCTTTGACACGAACACCGGGGAGCTGTTTTTT.

This sequence joins TRBV9 and TRBJ2-3; 8 bases fit TRBD2. After removal of 3 bases from V and 4 bases from J, the junction contained 7 bases not matched to a gene. This CDR3 is built from 15 residues. Germline V CDR1 and CDR2: SGDLS, YYNGEE. The DNA for the CDR3 is TGTGCCAGCAGCGGATGGACTAGCTTCCCAGATACGCAGTATTTT. Residues: CASSGWTSFPDTQYF.

This clone was observed a single time. A read error may produce the germline difference seen at one junction end. V usage is TRBV27 and J usage is TRBJ2-7, with D tentatively TRBD1 (6 bases). Germline V gives CDR1 MNHEY, CDR2 SMNVEV (reference sequence). The CDR3 sequence is 15 residues long. The CDR3 coding sequence is TGTGCCAGCCGATCGTTACCTGGTTACGAAGGGGGAGTGTGGTTC. Its translation: CASRSLPGYEGGVWF.

This sequence joins TRBV5-1 and TRBJ2-7, with 8 bases that match TRBD1. Germline assignment: CDR1 SGHRS and CDR2 YFSETQ. The ends lost 0 bases at V and 5 bases at J; junction bases unmatched: 4. This CDR3 is built from 14 residues. As DNA, the CDR3 is TGCGCCAGCAGCTTGGGACAGGGGTCCAACGAGCAGTACTTC. Protein: CASSLGQGSNEQYF.

The chain couples TRBV4-1 to TRBJ2-7; D is possibly TRBD2 (5 bases). V lost 4 bases, J lost 2 bases, and 15 bases lay in between. The CDR3 spans 15 residues. Germline assignment: CDR1 MGHRA and CDR2 YSYEKL. As DNA, the CDR3 is TGCGCCAGCAGCCCCCCGAGACGGGGAGCCTACGAGCAGTACTTC. Its translation is CASSPPRRGAYEQYF.

The rearrangement uses TRBV7-3 and TRBJ2-2, with D perhaps TRBD1 or TRBD2 (5 bases each). This CDR3 comprises 15 residues. With 5 bases removed from V and 4 bases from J, the gap between germline ends came to 14 bases. Looked up from germline, CDR1 is SGHTA and CDR2 is FQGTGA. CDR3 in DNA: TGTGCCAGCAGCCTGAGGGCAGGGTCCACCGGGGAGCTGTTTTTT. Its translation is CASSLRAGSTGELFF.

The V call is TRBV4-1, the J call TRBJ1-4; D call uncertain. V lost 0 bases and J lost 8, with 13 bases in between. The CDR3 spans 15 residues. Germline CDR1 MGHRA, CDR2 YSYEKL. The CDR3 spells CASSQESDLREKLFF. The CDR3 DNA sequence: TGCGCCAGCAGCCAAGAGTCTGATCTGAGGGAAAAACTGTTTTTT.

V usage is TRBV6-5 and J usage is TRBJ2-1; 7 nucleotides line up with TRBD2. The junction had 5 bases not matched to a gene; V was cut back by 7 bases and J by 2 bases. The CDR3 contains 14 residues. The germline gives CDR1 MNHEY, CDR2 SVGAGI. The DNA of the CDR3 is TGTGCCAGCAACCCTGGGGGGGCCTACAATGAGCAGTTCTTC. Amino acids: CASNPGGAYNEQFF.

The genes are TRBV20-1 and TRBJ2-7; the D is unclear. Trimming shortened V by 1 base and J by 9 bases, and 10 bases separated the two germline ends. The CDR3 totals 11 residues. Per the germline V gene, CDR1 is DFQATT and CDR2 is SNEGSKA (reference sequence). CDR3 nucleotides: TGCAGTGCTAGAGGGACCCTAGGGCAGTACTTC. This sequence encodes CSARGTLGQYF.